This passage covers 22 T cell receptor beta chains from one sample sequenced in a study of blood T cell repertoires in COVID-19. Sequenced by immunoSEQ multiplex PCR; TCRdb stores in-frame clones only, minus some. The data contain fewer than 75,000 clones, roughly nine tenths of them singletons. Sequencing input: peripheral blood. These receptors came from a man aged 55 to 70 with acute or convalescent COVID-19.

This clone was observed a single time. This sequence joins TRBV18 and TRBJ1-4, with 8 bases that match TRBD1. The germline V gene encodes CDR1 KGHSH and CDR2 LQKENI. Trimming removed 0 bases from V and 8 bases from J; junction bases left unmatched: 5. The CDR3 sequence is 15 residues long. The chain's CDR3 is CASSPPNRGGEKLFF. The CDR3 DNA reads as TGTGCCAGCTCACCACCGAACAGGGGGGGCGAAAAACTGTTTTTT. The variable domain in full, with the rest retrieved from reference TRBV18 and TRBJ1-4, is NAGVMQNPRHLVRRRGQEARLRCSPMKGHSHVYWYRQLPEEGLKFMVYLQKENIIDESGMPKERFSAEFPKEGPSILRIQQVVRGDSAAYFCASSPPNRGGEKLFFGSGTQLSVL.

A remark on this clone: This specimen includes other DNA sequences encoding the same CDR3. V is TRBV6-5 and J is TRBJ1-3, with 10 bases lining up with TRBD1. The CDR3 is made up of 14 amino acids. From germline, CDR1 is MNHEY and CDR2 SVGAGI. The V segment lost 6 bases and the J segment 1 base; nucleotides outside the gene matches: 0. Written as DNA, the CDR3 is TGTGCCAGCAGGGGACAGGGGTCTGGAAACACCATATATTTT. Encoded protein: CASRGQGSGNTIYF.

The CDR3 sequence: CASSARSALERGVSVGELFF. DNA of the CDR3: TGTGCCAGCAGCGCCCGGAGTGCGTTAGAGCGGGGGGTTTCGGTCGGGGAGCTGTTTTTT. The rearrangement uses TRBV9 and TRBJ2-2; 9 bases agree with TRBD2. Per the germline V gene, CDR1 is SGDLS and CDR2 is YYNGEE. The CDR3 has 20 residues. J lost 7 bases, V lost 3 bases, and 22 bases had no gene match.

The chain joins TRBV19 to TRBJ1-4; D is uncertain. V lost 9 bases to trimming and J lost 4 bases, with 18 bases between them. CDR3 length: 15 residues. CDR1 is LNHDA, CDR2 SQIVND, per germline (reference sequence). Written as DNA, the CDR3 is TGTGCCAGCGGTAGACCCACGGGTGTTAATGAAAAACTGTTTTTT. Amino acid sequence: CASGRPTGVNEKLFF.

The J gene is TRBJ2-7, the V gene TRBV7-2; 8 bases fit TRBD1. This CDR3 spans 13 amino acids. The trim removed 3 bases at V and 3 bases at J, leaving 1 base unmatched. Per germline, CDR1 SGHTA and CDR2 FQGNSA. The CDR3 protein is CASSFDRGYEQYF. CDR3 coding DNA: TGTGCCAGCAGCTTCGACAGGGGCTACGAGCAGTACTTC.

The chain recombines TRBV20-1 with TRBJ1-1, with D hard to call. CDR3 size: 11 residues. Germline CDR1 DFQATT, CDR2 SNEGSKA (reference sequence). Between the trimmed V and J ends, which lost 3 bases and 10 bases, there was a span of 12 bases. This CDR3 reads CSASGQSPAFF. DNA of the CDR3: TGCAGTGCTAGTGGGCAGTCCCCAGCTTTCTTT.

The CDR3: CASSFEGGTQYF. As DNA, the CDR3 is TGCGCCAGCAGCTTCGAGGGTGGTACGCAGTATTTT. V usage is TRBV5-1 and J usage is TRBJ2-3; TRBD2 is a possible D gene (5 bases). V was cut by 2 bases and J by 8 bases, with 9 bases left in between. This CDR3 has 12 amino acids. Germline loops: CDR1 SGHRS, CDR2 YFSETQ.

As DNA, the CDR3 is TGTGCCAGCAGGTCCGGGACAGGGTGGAATCAGCCCCAGCATTTT. Protein: CASRSGTGWNQPQHF. V is TRBV7-2 and J is TRBJ1-5; 9 positions match TRBD1. The CDR3 totals 15 residues. Germline lookup yields CDR1 SGHTA and CDR2 FQGNSA. The V and J ends lost 6 bases and 4 bases, in that order; junction bases with no gene match: 7.

This chain joins TRBV29-1 and TRBJ1-3; 10 positions agree with TRBD1. The CDR3 spans 15 residues. Trimming at V came to 4 bases and at J to 1 base, leaving 4 bases not matched to a gene. CDR1 is SQVTM, CDR2 ANQGSEA, per germline. For the CDR3, the DNA is TGCAGCGTTGGATGGGGACAGGGGTCTGGAAACACCATATATTTT. It codes for CSVGWGQGSGNTIYF.

The CDR3 protein is CASSPDPGGGEQYF. The CDR3 coding sequence is TGTGCCAGCTCACCAGATCCGGGGGGCGGCGAGCAGTACTTC. The V gene is TRBV18, the J gene TRBJ2-7; possible D gene TRBD2, 7 bases. V was shortened by 2 bases and J by 6 bases, with 14 bases between the two germline ends. CDR3 size: 14 residues. Germline V CDR1 and CDR2: KGHSH, LQKENI.

This rearrangement joins TRBV14 to TRBJ2-3, with TRBD1 matching 7 bases. CDR1 is SGHDN and CDR2 is FVKESK in the germline V gene. V trimming: 4 bases; J trimming: 2 bases; junction bases outside the gene matches: 6. The CDR3 totals 15 residues. CDR3 sequence: CASSLTGTPTDTQYF. In DNA form, the CDR3 reads TGTGCCAGCAGCCTGACAGGGACACCCACAGATACGCAGTATTTT.

The chain has TRBV7-2 and TRBJ1-5, with TRBD1 matching 7 bases. Losses at the gene ends were 1 base for V and 0 bases for J; bases not matched to a gene: 6. The CDR3 is 17 residues long. Looked up from germline, CDR1 is SGHTA and CDR2 is FQGNSA. The DNA of the CDR3 is TGTGCCAGCAGCTTAGAAGGGACAGCCATTAGCAATCAGCCCCAGCATTTT. Translated, it gives CASSLEGTAISNQPQHF.

The J gene is TRBJ1-2, the V gene TRBV6-6; possible D gene TRBD1, 6 bases. Germline CDR1 is MNHNY and CDR2 is SVGAGI (reference sequence). Trimming left V 4 bases short and J 5 bases short, with 14 bases between. There are 14 residues in the CDR3. CDR3 in DNA: TGTGCCAGCAGTTTCCCCGGACAGCCTTATGGCTACACCTTC. It yields the protein CASSFPGQPYGYTF.

CDR3 loop: CASSLSSGTYEQYF. CDR3 DNA: TGTGCCAGCAGCTTATCCTCAGGAACCTACGAGCAGTACTTC. The chain has TRBV7-9 and TRBJ2-7; D unclear. This CDR3 has 14 amino acids. V was trimmed by 2 bases and J by 2 bases, leaving 10 bases between them. Germline assignment: CDR1 SEHNR and CDR2 FQNEAQ (reference sequence). Complete variable domain (other parts from reference TRBV7-9 and TRBJ2-7): DTGVSQNPRHKITKRGQNVTFRCDPISEHNRLYWYRQTLGQGPEFLTYFQNEAQLEKSRLLSDRFSAERPKGSFSTLEIQRTEQGDSAMYLCASSLSSGTYEQYFGPGTRLTVT.

The chain uses TRBV16 and TRBJ1-6; D remains unclear. In germline, CDR1 is KGHSY, CDR2 FQNENV. The CDR3 covers 17 residues. Trimming pared 2 bases from V and 3 bases from J, leaving 14 bases between. CDR3 amino acids: CASSQRRTPGYNSPLHF. DNA of the CDR3: TGTGCCAGCAGCCAAAGGAGGACCCCCGGCTATAATTCACCCCTCCACTTT.

Regarding this clone: The junction shows a germline mismatch at one end, possibly a read error. The chain links TRBV9 to TRBJ2-3; possible D gene TRBD2, 7 bases. The CDR3 covers 16 residues. Germline CDR1 is SGDLS and CDR2 is YYNGEE. CDR3 coding DNA: TGTGCCCGCAGCGTAGGGGGAGGGGGGGCCAGAGATACGCAGTATTTT. It yields the protein CARSVGGGGARDTQYF.

V is TRBV6-1 and J is TRBJ1-1; TRBD1 agrees at 7 bases. V lost 3 bases, J lost 0 bases, and 10 bases stayed unmatched. Germline V gene data show CDR1 as MNHNS and CDR2 as SASEGT. There are 17 residues in the CDR3. CDR3 sequence: CASSDRGSRLLNTEAFF. The CDR3 DNA is TGTGCCAGCAGTGACAGGGGGAGCAGGTTATTGAACACTGAAGCTTTCTTT.

J is TRBJ2-1 and V is TRBV2; 8 nucleotides agree with TRBD1. The V segment lost 10 bases and the J segment 9 bases; nucleotides outside the gene matches: 11. The CDR3 spans 13 residues. The germline V gene has CDR1 SNHLY and CDR2 FYNNEI. The CDR3 spells CATQGQGRFEQFF. The DNA for the CDR3 is TGTGCCACCCAAGGACAGGGTCGGTTTGAGCAGTTCTTC.

This chain links TRBV2 with TRBJ1-5; the D is unclear. The germline V and J ends were trimmed by 1 base and 2 bases, with 9 bases remaining between them. Germline CDR1 SNHLY, CDR2 FYNNEI. This CDR3 is 15 amino acids long. CDR3 amino acids: CASSEDTVGNQPQHF. The CDR3 coding sequence is TGTGCCAGCAGTGAAGATACAGTCGGCAATCAGCCCCAGCATTTT.

V usage is TRBV30 and J usage is TRBJ2-7; 9 nucleotides match TRBD1. Trimming removed 5 bases from V and 3 bases from J; junction bases left unmatched: 5. Germline values: CDR1 GTSNPN, CDR2 SVGIG (reference sequence). The CDR3 has 13 residues. As DNA, the CDR3 is TGTGCCTGGGCTACGGGACAGGGCTACGAGCAGTACTTC. It encodes CAWATGQGYEQYF.

The J gene is TRBJ1-6, the V gene TRBV6-6; D not resolved. Trimming removed 0 bases at V and 7 bases at J, with 13 bases between. Germline assignment: CDR1 MNHNY and CDR2 SVGAGI (reference sequence). The CDR3 extends over 16 amino acids. The CDR3 region is CASSYSVGVENSPLHF. CDR3 nucleotides: TGTGCCAGCAGTTACTCGGTGGGAGTGGAAAATTCACCCCTCCACTTT.

The chain has TRBV5-1 and TRBJ1-3; TRBD1 matches 7 bases. Germline values: CDR1 SGHRS, CDR2 YFSETQ. This CDR3 is built from 14 residues. The ends lost 3 bases at V and 1 base at J; junction bases unmatched: 1. CDR3 region: CASSWDSSGNTIYF. The CDR3 DNA reads as TGCGCCAGCAGCTGGGACAGTTCTGGAAACACCATATATTTT.